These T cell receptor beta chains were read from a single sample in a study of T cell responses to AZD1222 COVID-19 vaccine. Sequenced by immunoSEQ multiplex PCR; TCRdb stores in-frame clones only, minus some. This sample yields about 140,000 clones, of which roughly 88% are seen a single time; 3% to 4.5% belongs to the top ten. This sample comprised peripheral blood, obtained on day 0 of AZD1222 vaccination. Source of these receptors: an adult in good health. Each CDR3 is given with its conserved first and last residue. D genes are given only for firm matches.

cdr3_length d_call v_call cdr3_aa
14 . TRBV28 CASSPGGAKNIQYF
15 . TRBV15 CATRMGRSSGNTIYF
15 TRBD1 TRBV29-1 CSVDRPRGLDTEAFF
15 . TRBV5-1 CASSPGPGQDTEAFF
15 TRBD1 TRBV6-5 CASRETGNAPYEQYF
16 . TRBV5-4 CASSLVGREAKNIQYF
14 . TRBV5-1 CASSLVLALNEQFF
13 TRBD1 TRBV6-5 CASSYGQVYEQYF
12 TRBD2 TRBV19 CASSTGGGPRNF
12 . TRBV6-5 CASHPSGNEQFF
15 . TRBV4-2 CASSQARGSSQTQYF